One T cell receptor beta chain is described in this entry. At one end, the junction sequence differs from germline, possibly due to a read error. The data were taken from a study of blood T cell repertoires in COVID-19. Across the study: Acute and convalescent COVID-19 samples came from the United States, Italy and Spain. Nucleic acid was either cDNA or gDNA, and it came from T cells, B-cell-depleted T cells, or PBMCs.

Methods used by the authors: From reference gene primer amplification, estimates of nucleated cell counts were derived. Sequencing used immunoSEQ multiplex PCR; TCRdb keeps in-frame clones, though not all of them. From that table come the V and J calls and clone size; the DNA was used to work out D and trimming. In the table there are tens of thousands of clones, around 90% of which are singletons. This CDR3 spans 12 amino acids. The V gene's germline CDR1 is SGDLS and CDR2 YYNGEE. The J gene is TRBJ1-5, the V gene TRBV9; D ambiguous. This clonotype was sampled from a man between 65 and 85 years old with acute or convalescent COVID-19. Sequences were obtained from peripheral blood. CDR3 residues: CAEGNSNQPQHF. The CDR3 bases are TGCGCCGAGGGTAATAGCAATCAGCCCCAGCATTTT.